This TCR beta chain was captured in a study of Ad26.COV2.S vaccination and SARS-CoV-2 variants. Findings and limits, study-wide: Post-vaccination spike-specific CD8+ and CD4+ T cell responses reportedly had substantial breadth.

Treatment reported: approximately 18 received Ad26.COV2.S at low or high dose, single or two shots; about five received placebo; per-sample allocation not given. Each sample was drawn 63 days after the first injection (of vaccine or placebo). Details on this clone: The antigen is unknown.

Generated by immunoSEQ multiplex PCR, the TCRdb table keeps only in-frame clones and is missing some. Here the sample spans 300,000 to 350,000 clones, roughly 90% being singletons. The material sequenced was peripheral blood, taken in a trial of Ad26.COV2.S vaccine versus placebo. The TCR originated in a person between 18 and 65 years old who received the Ad26.COV2.S COVID-19 vaccine or a placebo.

The chain's CDR3 is CASSPRSGGNSPLHF. The CDR3 DNA reads as TGTGCCAGCAGCCCACGATCCGGAGGGAATTCACCCCTCCACTTT. The chain recombines TRBV6-2 or TRBV6-3 with TRBJ1-6; D remains ambiguous. Trimming removed 6 bases from V and 7 bases from J, with 16 bases in between. CDR1 is MNHEY, CDR2 SVGEGT, per germline. There are 15 residues in the CDR3.